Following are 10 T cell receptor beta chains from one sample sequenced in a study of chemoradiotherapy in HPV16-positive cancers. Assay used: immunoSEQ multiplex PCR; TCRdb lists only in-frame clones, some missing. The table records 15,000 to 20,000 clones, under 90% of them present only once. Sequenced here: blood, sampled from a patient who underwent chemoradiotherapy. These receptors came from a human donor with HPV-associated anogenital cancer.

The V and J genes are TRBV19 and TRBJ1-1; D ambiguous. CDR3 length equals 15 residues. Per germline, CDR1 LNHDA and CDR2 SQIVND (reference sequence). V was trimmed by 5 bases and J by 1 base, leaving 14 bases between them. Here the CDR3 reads CASSPAFMGNTEAFF. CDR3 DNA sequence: TGTGCCAGTAGTCCAGCCTTCATGGGGAACACTGAAGCTTTCTTT.

The CDR3 loop is CASSSGTGGMDEQYF. For the CDR3, the DNA is TGTGCCAGCAGCAGCGGGACAGGGGGAATGGACGAGCAGTACTTC. The chain links TRBV11-3 to TRBJ2-7; 11 positions agree with TRBD1. Per the germline V gene, CDR1 is SGHNT and CDR2 is YENEEA. V gave up 5 bases and J gave up 5 bases; unmatched junction bases: 8. This CDR3 contains 15 residues.

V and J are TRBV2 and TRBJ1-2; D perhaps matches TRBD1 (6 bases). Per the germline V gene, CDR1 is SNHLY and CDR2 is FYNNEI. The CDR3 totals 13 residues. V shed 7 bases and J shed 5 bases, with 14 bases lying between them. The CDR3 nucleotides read TGTGCCAGCACCCTGGACAGTAGGTATGGCTACACCTTC. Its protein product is CASTLDSRYGYTF.

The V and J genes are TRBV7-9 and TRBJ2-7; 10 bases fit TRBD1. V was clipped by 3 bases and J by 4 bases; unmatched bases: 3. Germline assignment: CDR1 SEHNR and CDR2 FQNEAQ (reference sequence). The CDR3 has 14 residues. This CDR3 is CASSLGQGWYEQYF. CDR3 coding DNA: TGTGCCAGCAGCTTGGGACAGGGGTGGTACGAGCAGTACTTC.

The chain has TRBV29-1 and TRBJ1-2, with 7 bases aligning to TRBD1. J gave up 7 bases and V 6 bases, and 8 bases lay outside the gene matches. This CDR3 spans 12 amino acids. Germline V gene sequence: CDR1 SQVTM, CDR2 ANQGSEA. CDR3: CSVPTGAGGYTF. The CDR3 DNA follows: TGCAGCGTCCCTACAGGGGCGGGTGGCTACACCTTC.

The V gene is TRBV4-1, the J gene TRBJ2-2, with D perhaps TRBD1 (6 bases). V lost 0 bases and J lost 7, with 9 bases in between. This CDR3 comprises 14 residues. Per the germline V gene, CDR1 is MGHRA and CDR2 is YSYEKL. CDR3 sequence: CASSQDRGIGELFF. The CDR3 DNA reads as TGCGCCAGCAGCCAAGATAGGGGGATCGGGGAGCTGTTTTTT.

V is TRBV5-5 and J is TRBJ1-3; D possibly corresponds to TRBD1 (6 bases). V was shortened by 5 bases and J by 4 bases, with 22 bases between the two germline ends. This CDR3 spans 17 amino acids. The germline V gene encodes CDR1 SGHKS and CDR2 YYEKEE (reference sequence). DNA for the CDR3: TGTGCCAGCAGTTCACAGGCGGCGGGGGCAGGAGGAAACACCATATATTTT. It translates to CASSSQAAGAGGNTIYF.

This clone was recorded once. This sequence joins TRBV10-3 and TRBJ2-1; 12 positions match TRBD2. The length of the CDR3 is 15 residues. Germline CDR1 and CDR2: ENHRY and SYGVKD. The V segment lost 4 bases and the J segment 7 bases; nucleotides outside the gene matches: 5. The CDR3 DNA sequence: TGTGCCATCAGTGGAGGACTAGCGGGATCAAATGAGCAGTTCTTC. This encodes CAISGGLAGSNEQFF.

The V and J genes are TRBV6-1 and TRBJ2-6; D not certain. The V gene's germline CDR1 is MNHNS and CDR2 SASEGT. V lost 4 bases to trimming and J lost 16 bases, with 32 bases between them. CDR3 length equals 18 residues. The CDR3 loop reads CASSVTFSCTKSGQRLTF. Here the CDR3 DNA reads TGTGCCAGCAGTGTTACCTTCTCTTGCACAAAGTCGGGCCAACGTCTGACTTTC.

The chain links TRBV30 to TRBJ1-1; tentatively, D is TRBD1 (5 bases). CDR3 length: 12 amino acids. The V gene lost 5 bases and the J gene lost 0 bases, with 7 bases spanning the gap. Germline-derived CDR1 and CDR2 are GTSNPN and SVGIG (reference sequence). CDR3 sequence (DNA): TGTGCCTGGGGACACTTGAACACTGAAGCTTTCTTT. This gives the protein CAWGHLNTEAFF. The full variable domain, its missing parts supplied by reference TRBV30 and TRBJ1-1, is SQTIHQWPATLVQPVGSPLSLECTVEGTSNPNLYWYRQAAGRGLQLLFYSVGIGQISSEVPQNLSASRPQDRQFILSSKKLLLSDSGFYLCAWGHLNTEAFFGQGTRLTVV.